The rows below give T cell receptor beta chains drawn from one sample of a study of shared clonotypes between healthy human individuals. TCRdb keeps only in-frame clones here, not all; method: immunoSEQ multiplex PCR. The table includes 1,100,000 or so clones, around 82% detected once. The sequencing sample was made of memory CD4+ T cells from PBMCs. The receptors come from a man in his late teens or twenties in good health. Some clones in this sample may be carry-over from other donors' samples. Both conserved end residues are part of each CDR3. The D gene is left open where the match is weak. Clone size appears in some rows only: once, few, many, or a class for an expanded clone.

j_gene,abundance,v_gene,d_gene,len,CDR3aa,CDR3nt
TRBJ2-3,-,TRBV7-9,TRBD1,15,CASTPEGASTDTQYF,TGTGCCAGCACCCCAGAGGGGGCTAGCACAGATACGCAGTATTTT
TRBJ1-2,-,TRBV7-9,-,15,CASSLEGAGSYGYTF,TGTGCCAGCAGCTTAGAAGGGGCAGGGAGCTATGGCTACACCTTC
TRBJ1-4,-,TRBV28,TRBD1,15,CASSLYGDSNEKLFF,TGTGCCAGCAGTTTATACGGGGACAGTAATGAAAAACTGTTTTTT
TRBJ1-4,few,TRBV29-1,-,12,CSVGQLGEKLFF,TGCAGCGTTGGCCAGTTAGGGGAAAAACTGTTTTTT
TRBJ1-5,-,TRBV6-1,-,14,CASSEGQVYQPQHF,TGTGCCAGCAGTGAAGGACAGGTTTATCAGCCCCAGCATTTT
TRBJ1-1,-,TRBV28,-,15,CASSSIKGGRTEAFF,TGTGCCAGCAGTTCCATCAAGGGGGGAAGGACTGAAGCTTTCTTT
TRBJ2-7,-,TRBV28,-,13,CASSLVGAYEQYF,TGTGCCAGCAGTTTAGTGGGAGCATACGAGCAGTACTTC
TRBJ2-2,-,TRBV9,-,16,CASSDRTVPNTGELFF,TGTGCCAGCAGCGACCGGACTGTTCCGAACACCGGGGAGCTGTTTTTT
TRBJ2-7,-,TRBV28,TRBD1,15,CASSSPGQGPYEQYF,TGTGCCAGCAGTTCTCCGGGACAGGGACCTTACGAGCAGTACTTC
TRBJ1-5,-,TRBV2,-,14,CASSDIYSNQPQHF,TGTGCCAGCTCGGACATCTATAGCAATCAGCCCCAGCATTTT
TRBJ2-7,few,TRBV18,TRBD2,15,CASSTGLAGSLEQYF,TGTGCCAGCTCAACGGGACTAGCGGGATCTCTCGAGCAGTACTTC
TRBJ1-5,-,TRBV30,-,13,CAWSATRHQPQHF,TGTGCCTGGAGCGCGACCCGGCATCAGCCCCAGCATTTT
TRBJ2-3,-,TRBV30,-,15,CAWSTGLAFPGTQYF,TGTGCCTGGTCTACCGGACTGGCTTTCCCGGGTACGCAGTATTTT
TRBJ2-1,-,TRBV28,TRBD2,17,CASSWGTSGRAYNEQFF,TGTGCCAGCAGTTGGGGGACTAGCGGGAGGGCATACAATGAGCAGTTCTTC
TRBJ2-7,-,TRBV5-4,TRBD2,19,CASSRGGTSTGKGKNEQYF,TGTGCCAGCAGCCGGGGGGGGACTAGCACGGGTAAGGGAAAAAACGAGCAGTACTTC
TRBJ1-3,-,TRBV18,TRBD1,16,CASSRGTGGTGNTIYF,TGTGCCAGCTCACGGGGGACAGGGGGAACTGGAAACACCATATATTTT
TRBJ2-5,-,TRBV30,TRBD1,14,CAWSGTGGQETQYF,TGTGCCTGGAGTGGGACAGGGGGGCAAGAGACCCAGTACTTC
TRBJ2-2,-,TRBV12-5,-,16,CASGSLGQGRSGELFF,TGTGCTAGTGGTTCCCTGGGCCAGGGGCGATCCGGGGAGCTGTTTTTT
TRBJ2-7,-,TRBV6-1,TRBD2,17,CASSEASGRALAREQYF,TGTGCCAGCAGTGAAGCTAGCGGGAGGGCCCTCGCTCGGGAGCAGTACTTC
TRBJ2-4,-,TRBV18,-,16,CASSLGVGGARDIQYF,TGTGCCAGCTCCCTGGGTGTTGGGGGCGCGAGGGACATTCAGTACTTC
TRBJ2-5,-,TRBV14,TRBD2,13,CASSRQGGETQYF,TGTGCCAGCAGCCGTCAGGGAGGGGAGACCCAGTACTTC
TRBJ1-1,-,TRBV30,-,11,CAWSTEAQAFF,TGTGCCTGGAGCACGGAGGCTCAAGCTTTCTTT
TRBJ2-3,-,TRBV9,TRBD2,16,CASSVRTSGGTDTQYF,TGTGCCAGCAGCGTACGAACTAGCGGAGGCACAGATACGCAGTATTTT
TRBJ2-3,-,TRBV29-1,TRBD1,15,CSVGTGGQGTDTQYF,TGCAGCGTCGGGACGGGGGGACAGGGGACAGATACGCAGTATTTT
TRBJ2-3,-,TRBV28,-,12,CASSIRLTTQYF,TGTGCCAGCAGTATCAGACTAACGACGCAGTATTTT
TRBJ1-5,-,TRBV21-1,-,14,CASSIQGPNQPQHF,TGTGCCAGCAGCATCCAGGGGCCCAATCAGCCCCAGCATTTT
TRBJ2-1,-,TRBV11-1,-,14,CASSPSYQNNEQFF,TGTGCCAGCAGCCCCTCCTACCAAAACAATGAGCAGTTCTTC
TRBJ2-7,once,TRBV5-4,-,16,CASSLQMGQGSYEQYF,TGTGCCAGCAGCTTGCAAATGGGGCAGGGTTCCTACGAGCAGTACTTC
TRBJ2-2,-,TRBV6-1,TRBD1,14,CASNRDRKTGELFF,TGTGCCAGCAACCGGGACAGGAAGACCGGGGAGCTGTTTTTT
TRBJ2-1,-,TRBV18,TRBD2,16,CASSPAAGGFLNEQFF,TGTGCCAGCTCACCAGCGGCGGGGGGTTTCCTCAATGAGCAGTTCTTC
TRBJ1-1,-,TRBV7-2,-,12,CASSLRVTEAFF,TGTGCCAGCAGCTTACGGGTCACTGAAGCTTTCTTT
TRBJ1-1,-,TRBV2,-,12,CASREMYTEAFF,TGTGCCAGCAGGGAAATGTACACTGAAGCTTTCTTT
TRBJ2-1,-,TRBV7-2,-,13,CASSLIRNNEQFF,TGTGCCAGCAGCTTAATCAGAAACAATGAGCAGTTCTTC
TRBJ2-7,-,TRBV15,TRBD1,16,CATSRDRQGSSYEQYF,TGTGCCACCAGCAGAGATAGACAGGGGAGCTCCTACGAGCAGTACTTC
TRBJ2-1,-,TRBV5-4,-,15,CASSGPEGFYNEQFF,TGTGCCAGCAGCGGCCCGGAAGGGTTCTACAATGAGCAGTTCTTC
TRBJ2-7,-,TRBV29-1,-,13,CSVGARGKYEQYF,TGCAGCGTTGGGGCTAGGGGAAAGTACGAGCAGTACTTC
TRBJ1-2,few,TRBV2,-,13,CASSTDGQGGYTF,TGTGCCAGCAGTACCGACGGACAAGGTGGCTACACCTTC
TRBJ2-4,-,TRBV7-9,-,13,CASSLGEKNIQYF,TGTGCCAGCAGCTTAGGTGAAAAAAACATTCAGTACTTC
TRBJ1-2,-,TRBV6-6,TRBD1,12,CASRTGNYGYTF,TGTGCCAGCAGGACAGGGAACTATGGCTACACCTTC
TRBJ2-2,-,TRBV9,-,16,CASSVGGSVYTGELFF,TGTGCCAGCAGCGTAGGAGGGAGTGTGTACACCGGGGAGCTGTTTTTT
TRBJ2-5,-,TRBV7-3,-,16,CASSPASGRYQETQYF,TGTGCCAGCAGCCCAGCGTCCGGCAGGTACCAAGAGACCCAGTACTTC
TRBJ2-1,-,TRBV5-1,TRBD1,15,CASSLRDRMGNEQFF,TGCGCCAGCAGCCTCCGGGACAGGATGGGAAATGAGCAGTTCTTC
TRBJ1-4,-,TRBV2,-,15,CASSERRGAGEKLFF,TGTGCCAGCAGTGAAAGACGGGGAGCGGGTGAAAAACTGTTTTTT
TRBJ2-1,-,TRBV28,TRBD2,16,CASSSLAGTTYNEQFF,TGTGCCAGCAGTTCCTTAGCGGGAACGACCTACAATGAGCAGTTCTTC
TRBJ2-2,-,TRBV2,-,14,CASSDRGPTGELFF,TGTGCCAGCAGTGATCGGGGGCCCACCGGGGAGCTGTTTTTT
TRBJ1-3,-,TRBV7-9,TRBD1,16,CASSPQGGFSGNTIYF,TGTGCCAGCAGCCCGCAGGGGGGTTTTAGTGGAAACACCATATATTTT
TRBJ2-5,few,TRBV6-5,TRBD2,16,CASSFSGRGRGGTQYF,TGTGCCAGCAGTTTTTCAGGTCGCGGGAGGGGGGGGACCCAGTACTTC
TRBJ2-2,-,TRBV7-9,-,13,CASMTGNTGELFF,TGTGCCAGCATGACAGGGAACACCGGGGAGCTGTTTTTT